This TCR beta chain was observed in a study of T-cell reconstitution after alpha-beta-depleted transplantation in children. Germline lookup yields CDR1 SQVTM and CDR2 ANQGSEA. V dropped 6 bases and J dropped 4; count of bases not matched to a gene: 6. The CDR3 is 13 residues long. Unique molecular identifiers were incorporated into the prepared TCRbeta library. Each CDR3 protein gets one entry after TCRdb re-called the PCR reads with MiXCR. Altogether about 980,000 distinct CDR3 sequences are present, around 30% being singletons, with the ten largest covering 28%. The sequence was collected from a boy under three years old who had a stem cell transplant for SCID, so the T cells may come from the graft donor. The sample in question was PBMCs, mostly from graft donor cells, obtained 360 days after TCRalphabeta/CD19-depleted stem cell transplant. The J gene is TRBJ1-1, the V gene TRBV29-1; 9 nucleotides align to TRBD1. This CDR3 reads CSVGTGMGTEAFF. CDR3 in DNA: TGCAGCGTGGGGACAGGGATGGGCACTGAAGCTTTCTTT.